Sequencing of this TCR beta chain was carried out in a study of T cells after posttransplantation cyclophosphamide. Study-wide findings and caveats: Blood and skin or GI T cell repertoires showed limited TRB overlap. Recipient CMV seropositivity and CMV reactivation strongly tracked TRB clonality. Donor CD8+ memory clones often dominated recipient blood repertoires at later times.

Concerning this clone itself: No antigen is known for it.

The CDR3 extends over 13 amino acids. With 1 base removed from V and 5 bases from J, the gap between germline ends came to 9 bases. Germline CDR1 SGHNT, CDR2 YENEEA. This table comes from immunoSEQ multiplex PCR, and its TCRdb copy is limited to in-frame clones, with some not included. The table lists over 5,500 clones, more than 90% of them singletons, with 3.5% to 4% in the top ten. The sequence was collected from a woman in her 50s in good health and a related stem cell transplant donor. The V and J genes are TRBV11-3 and TRBJ2-7, with a possible D match to TRBD2 (6 bases). Sequencing was carried out using CD4+ T cells sorted from blood. CDR3 in amino acids: CASSLVPSDEQYF. The CDR3 DNA sequence: TGTGCCAGCAGCTTAGTTCCTAGCGACGAGCAGTACTTC.